This T cell receptor beta chain was sequenced for a study of blood T cells in healthy people across ages. Study-wide findings and caveats: Samples with more naive T cells showed higher observed beta diversity. Naive and antigen-experienced cells could not be conclusively compared, given unsorted PBMCs.

Looked up from germline, CDR1 is MGHRA and CDR2 is YSYEKL. V lost 1 base, J lost 6 bases, and 16 bases lay in between. CDR3 length: 16 residues. Regarding this clonotype: Its cognate antigen is unknown.

Peripheral blood, approximately 10 milliliters per donor, was collected. A second 7 to 11 cycle PCR used barcoded and J-beta primers. Using its own MiXCR run on the 5' RACE reads, TCRdb lists one record per CDR3 protein. In the table there are about 1,400,000 distinct CDR3 sequences, 45% to 70% of which are singletons. Sequencing was done on a sample of blood. The chain couples TRBV4-1 to TRBJ2-1; a weak D match, TRBD2 (5 bases). This TCR was sampled from a man younger than 30 in good health. CDR3 nucleotides: TGCGCCAGCAGCCAAGGCCGGGGAATTGGAGCCAATGAGCAGTTCTTC. Translated, it gives CASSQGRGIGANEQFF.